This T cell receptor beta chain derives from a study of OX40 agonist ivuxolimab in advanced cancers. The ends were cut back, 4 bases at V and 8 bases at J, with 12 bases in the middle. The CDR3 extends over 13 amino acids. Germline-derived CDR1 and CDR2 are MNHEY and SMNVEV (reference sequence). The table came from immunoSEQ multiplex PCR; TCRdb's copy has only in-frame clones and leaves some out. Of tens of thousands of clones listed, about 94% are singletons. V gene TRBV27 combines with J gene TRBJ2-1; D perhaps matches TRBD1 (5 bases). The receptor's source is an adult with an advanced solid tumor such as melanoma, head and neck, liver or kidney cancer. This material consisted of CD4+ or CD8+ T cells sorted from blood, taken in a trial of the OX40 agonist ivuxolimab. This CDR3 is CASSWQGYDEQFF. The CDR3 bases are TGTGCCAGCAGTTGGCAGGGTTATGATGAGCAGTTCTTC.